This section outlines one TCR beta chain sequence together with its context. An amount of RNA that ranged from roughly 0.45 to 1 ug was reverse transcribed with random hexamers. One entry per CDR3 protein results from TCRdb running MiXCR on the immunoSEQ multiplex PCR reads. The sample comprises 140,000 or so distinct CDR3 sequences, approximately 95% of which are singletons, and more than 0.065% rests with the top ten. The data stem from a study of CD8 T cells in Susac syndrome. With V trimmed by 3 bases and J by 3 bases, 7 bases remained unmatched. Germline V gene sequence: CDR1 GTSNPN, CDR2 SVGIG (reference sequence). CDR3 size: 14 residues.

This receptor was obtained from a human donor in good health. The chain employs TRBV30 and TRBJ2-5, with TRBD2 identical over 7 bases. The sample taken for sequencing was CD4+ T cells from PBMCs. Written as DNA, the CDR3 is TGTGCCTGGAGCCAGGGAGGGACCAAAGAGACCCAGTACTTC. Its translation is CAWSQGGTKETQYF.